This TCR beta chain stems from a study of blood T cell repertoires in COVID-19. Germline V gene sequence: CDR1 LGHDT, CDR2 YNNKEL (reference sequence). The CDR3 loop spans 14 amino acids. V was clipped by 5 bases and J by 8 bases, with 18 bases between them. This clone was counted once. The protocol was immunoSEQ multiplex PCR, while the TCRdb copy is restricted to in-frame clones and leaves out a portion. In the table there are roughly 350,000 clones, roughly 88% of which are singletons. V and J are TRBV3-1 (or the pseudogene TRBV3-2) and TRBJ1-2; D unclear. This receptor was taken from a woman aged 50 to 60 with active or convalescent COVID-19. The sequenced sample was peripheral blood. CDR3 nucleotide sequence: TGTGCCAGCAGCACCCTGGGTGGGGAGTCGGGCTACACCTTC. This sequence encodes CASSTLGGESGYTF.